This TCR beta chain came from a study of preoperative IRX-2 immunotherapy in early breast cancer. V was cut by 7 bases and J by 4 bases, with 11 bases left in between. Germline V gives CDR1 SGHVS, CDR2 FNYEAQ. This CDR3 is 13 amino acids long. Some clones are missing from TCRdb's copy, which holds only in-frame ones; the method was immunoSEQ multiplex PCR. The repertoire consists of 34,000 or so clones, with roughly 96% occurring once and the leading ten covering 5% to 7%. Noted treatment: preoperative locoregional IRX-2 cytokine immunotherapy. Preoperative locoregional IRX-2 cytokine immunotherapy was tested in the phase Ib source study.

The biological material was taken from a patient treated with IRX-2 immunotherapy. This TCR came from a human donor with breast cancer. This chain connects TRBV7-6 to TRBJ2-1; D ambiguous. The CDR3 protein is CASTPTTYNEQFF. The CDR3 DNA sequence: TGTGCCAGCACCCCGACAACATACAATGAGCAGTTCTTC.